This T cell receptor beta chain originates from a study of technical replicates of blood from several donors. The CDR3 consists of 16 residues. The V segment lost 7 bases and the J segment 0 bases; nucleotides outside the gene matches: 10. Germline V gene lookup returns CDR1 ENHRY and CDR2 SYGVKD. This table comes from immunoSEQ multiplex PCR, and its TCRdb copy is limited to in-frame clones, with some not included. The table lists 80,000 or so clones, about 98% of them singletons. Material: T cells isolated from PBMCs. This chain links TRBV10-3 with TRBJ2-7; 9 positions agree with TRBD2. The TCR comes from a human donor in good health. The CDR3 bases are TGTGCCATCACCGGAGTAGCGGGGGCGTACTCCTACGAGCAGTACTTC. Its protein is CAITGVAGAYSYEQYF.